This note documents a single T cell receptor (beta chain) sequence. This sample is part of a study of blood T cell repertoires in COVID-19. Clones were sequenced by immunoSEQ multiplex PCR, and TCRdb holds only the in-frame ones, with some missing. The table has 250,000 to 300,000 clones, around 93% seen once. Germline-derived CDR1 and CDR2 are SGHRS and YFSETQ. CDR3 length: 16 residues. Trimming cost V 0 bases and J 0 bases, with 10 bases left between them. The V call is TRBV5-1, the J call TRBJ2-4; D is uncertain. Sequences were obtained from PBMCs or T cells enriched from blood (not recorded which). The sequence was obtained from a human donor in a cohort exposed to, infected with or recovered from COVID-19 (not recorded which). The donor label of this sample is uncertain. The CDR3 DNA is TGCGCCAGCAGCTTGGGTGACTTACTAGCCAAAAACATTCAGTACTTC. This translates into CASSLGDLLAKNIQYF.